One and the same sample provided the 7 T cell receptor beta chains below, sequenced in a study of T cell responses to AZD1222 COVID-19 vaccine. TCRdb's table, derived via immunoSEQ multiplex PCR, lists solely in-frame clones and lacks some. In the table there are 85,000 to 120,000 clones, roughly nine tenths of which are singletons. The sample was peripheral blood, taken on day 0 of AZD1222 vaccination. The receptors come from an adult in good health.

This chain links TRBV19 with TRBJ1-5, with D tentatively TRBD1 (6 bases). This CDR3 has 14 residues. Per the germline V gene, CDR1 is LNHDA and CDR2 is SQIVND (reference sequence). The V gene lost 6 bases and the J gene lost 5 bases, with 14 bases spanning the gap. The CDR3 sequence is CASSEQGGHQPQHF. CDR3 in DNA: TGTGCCAGTAGCGAACAGGGAGGGCATCAGCCCCAGCATTTT.

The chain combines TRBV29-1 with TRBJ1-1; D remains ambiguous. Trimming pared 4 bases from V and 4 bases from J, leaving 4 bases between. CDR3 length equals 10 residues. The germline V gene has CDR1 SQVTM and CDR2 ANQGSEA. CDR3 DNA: TGCAGCGTTGGGGGCACTGAAGCTTTCTTT. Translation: CSVGGTEAFF.

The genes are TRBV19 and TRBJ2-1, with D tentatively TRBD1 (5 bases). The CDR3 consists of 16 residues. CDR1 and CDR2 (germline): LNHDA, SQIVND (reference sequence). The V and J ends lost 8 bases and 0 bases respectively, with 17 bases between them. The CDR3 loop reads CASRDIRASSYNEQFF. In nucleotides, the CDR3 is TGTGCCAGTCGTGACATCAGGGCCAGCTCCTACAATGAGCAGTTCTTC.

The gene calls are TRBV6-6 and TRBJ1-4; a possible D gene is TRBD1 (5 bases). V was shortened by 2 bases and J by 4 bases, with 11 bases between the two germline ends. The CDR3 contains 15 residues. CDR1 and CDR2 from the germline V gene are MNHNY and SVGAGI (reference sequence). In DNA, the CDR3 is TGTGCCAGCAGTTACCGGGGGAGGAGTAATGAAAAACTGTTTTTT. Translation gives CASSYRGRSNEKLFF.

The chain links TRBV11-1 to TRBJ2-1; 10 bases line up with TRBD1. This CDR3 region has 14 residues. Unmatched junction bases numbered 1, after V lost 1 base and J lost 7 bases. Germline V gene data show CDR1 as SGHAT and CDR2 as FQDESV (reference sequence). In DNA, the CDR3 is TGTGCCAGCAGCTTAGGACAGGGGGCTAATGAGCAGTTCTTC. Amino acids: CASSLGQGANEQFF.

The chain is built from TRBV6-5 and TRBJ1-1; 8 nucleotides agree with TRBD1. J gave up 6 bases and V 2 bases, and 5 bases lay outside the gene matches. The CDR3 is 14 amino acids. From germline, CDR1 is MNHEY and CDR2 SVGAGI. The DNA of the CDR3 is TGTGCCAGCAGTTACCTGCAGGGGGCGGCTGAAGCTTTCTTT. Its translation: CASSYLQGAAEAFF.

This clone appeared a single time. CDR3 DNA: TGCAGCGCTACACAGGGGAGCACAGATACGCAGTATTTT. This encodes CSATQGSTDTQYF. The chain recombines TRBV29-1 with TRBJ2-3; 7 nucleotides align to TRBD1. V lost 7 bases to trimming and J lost 0 bases; unmatched junction nucleotides: 4. Germline V lookup: CDR1 SQVTM, CDR2 ANQGSEA. This CDR3 is 13 amino acids long.